The T cell receptor (beta chain) described here comes from a study of cytomegalovirus exposure and HLA in healthy donors. The CDR3 runs to 15 residues. V shed 7 bases and J 6 bases; nucleotides not matched to a gene: 10. Germline loops: CDR1 WNHNN, CDR2 SYGVQD (reference sequence). Primers for the PCR totalled 60 Vbeta and 13 Jbeta. Measured with immunoSEQ multiplex PCR; TCRdb has only the in-frame clones, and not every one. This table has about 82,000 clones, approximately 79% appearing once. This receptor was taken from a human donor in good health. Sequenced input: PBMCs. V is TRBV10-1 and J is TRBJ1-5; 9 bases agree with TRBD1. The CDR3 nucleotides are TGCGCCAGCACCTGGACAGGGGCGGCCGGTCAGCCCCAGCATTTT. Its protein product is CASTWTGAAGQPQHF.